The 25 T cell receptor beta chains reported below all come from one sample, sequenced in a study of blood T cell repertoires in COVID-19. The repertoire was sequenced with immunoSEQ multiplex PCR; TCRdb's copy has only in-frame clones and lacks some. The table includes about 410,000 clones, approximately 90% detected once. The material sequenced was peripheral blood. Receptors originate from a woman aged 40 to 50 with COVID-19, enrolled during active disease.

This chain links TRBV28 with TRBJ2-7; TRBD2 aligns across 7 bases. This CDR3 contains 15 residues. V lost 3 bases, J lost 2 bases, and 7 bases stayed unmatched. Germline CDR1 reads MDHEN; CDR2 reads SYDVKM. CDR3 region: CASSLFQRGTYEQYF. CDR3 DNA sequence: TGTGCCAGCAGTTTGTTCCAGCGGGGAACCTACGAGCAGTACTTC.

This sequence joins TRBV27 and TRBJ2-5; TRBD2 might be the D (6 bases). The CDR3 runs to 16 residues. V gave up 3 bases and J gave up 7 bases, with 21 bases separating them. The V gene's germline CDR1 is MNHEY and CDR2 SMNVEV (reference sequence). The CDR3 region has the DNA TGTGCCAGCAGTTTGGTAGCGGAGCAAGGATGGGGGACCCAGTACTTC. It translates to CASSLVAEQGWGTQYF.

The V gene is TRBV2, the J gene TRBJ1-6, with TRBD1 identical over 9 bases. The CDR3 has 16 amino acids. V gave up 5 bases and J gave up 5 bases; unmatched junction bases: 7. CDR1 is SNHLY, CDR2 FYNNEI, per germline. The CDR3 DNA follows: TGTGCCAGCAGTCTACAGGGGGCGCTTAATAATTCACCCCTCCACTTT. Its translation: CASSLQGALNNSPLHF.

J is TRBJ1-4 and V is TRBV30; TRBD1 agrees at 8 bases. CDR3 length: 15 amino acids. With 4 bases clipped from V and 2 bases from J, the junction kept 6 bases outside the gene matches. Germline V lookup: CDR1 GTSNPN, CDR2 SVGIG (reference sequence). The CDR3 sequence is CAWIRQGITNEKLFF. CDR3 in DNA: TGTGCCTGGATTCGACAGGGGATCACTAATGAAAAACTGTTTTTT.

V usage is TRBV4-3 and J usage is TRBJ1-6; no reliable D call. CDR1 LGHNA and CDR2 YSLEER come from the germline V gene. The CDR3 has 12 residues. V lost 0 bases to trimming and J lost 12 bases, with 6 bases between them. The CDR3 DNA follows: TGCGCCAGCAGCCAAGATCGGGGACCCCTCCACTTT. Residues: CASSQDRGPLHF.

Only a few counts were recorded for this clone. The genes are TRBV7-2 and TRBJ2-3, with D possibly matching TRBD1 (6 bases). Germline values: CDR1 SGHTA, CDR2 FQGNSA. Trimming shortened V by 11 bases and J by 5 bases, and 17 bases separated the two germline ends. The CDR3 is made up of 13 amino acids. The CDR3 bases are TGTGCCGCCCGGGACACGTTGGAAGATACGCAGTATTTT. It translates to CAARDTLEDTQYF.

The V call is TRBV10-3, the J call TRBJ1-2; D not certain. CDR1 is ENHRY, CDR2 SYGVKD, per germline. This CDR3 contains 12 residues. Trimming pared 8 bases from V and 5 bases from J, leaving 12 bases between. The CDR3 nucleotides are TGTGCCATCTCCCCGGAGAGATATGGCTACACCTTC. It specifies CAISPERYGYTF.

The V and J genes are TRBV19 and TRBJ2-1; 11 nucleotides align to TRBD2. There are 16 residues in the CDR3. Trimming took 3 bases from V and 7 from J; bases not matched to a gene: 8. Germline lookup yields CDR1 LNHDA and CDR2 SQIVND (reference sequence). The chain's CDR3 is CASSMTGTSGWNEQFF. The CDR3 DNA sequence: TGTGCCAGTAGTATGACCGGGACTAGCGGATGGAATGAGCAGTTCTTC.

This clone was recorded only once. Other nucleotide sequences in the sample specify the same CDR3. The gene calls are TRBV9 and TRBJ1-1, with D unclear. The germline V gene encodes CDR1 SGDLS and CDR2 YYNGEE. The CDR3 runs to 13 residues. V gave up 2 bases and J gave up 0 bases, with 5 bases separating them. The CDR3 nucleotides read TGTGCCAGCAGCGTGGCGGTGAACACTGAAGCTTTCTTT. Amino acid sequence: CASSVAVNTEAFF.

V gene TRBV5-1 combines with J gene TRBJ1-2; 9 nucleotides align to TRBD1. The CDR3 totals 14 residues. Per the germline V gene, CDR1 is SGHRS and CDR2 is YFSETQ. J gave up 7 bases and V 3 bases, and 7 bases lay outside the gene matches. The CDR3 loop reads CASSSDRGIPGYTF. In DNA form, the CDR3 reads TGCGCCAGCAGCTCGGACAGGGGTATTCCTGGCTACACCTTC.

This chain joins TRBV7-3 and TRBJ2-3, with D possibly matching TRBD1 (5 bases). The germline CDR1 and CDR2 sequences are SGHTA and FQGTGA. CDR3 size: 13 residues. Deletions cut 0 bases from V and 9 bases from J, with 10 bases between. The CDR3 loop reads CASSLTRASTQYF. In nucleotides, the CDR3 is TGTGCCAGCAGCTTAACCAGGGCATCGACGCAGTATTTT. The full variable domain, completed using reference TRBV7-3 and TRBJ2-3, is GAGVSQTPSNKVTEKGKYVELRCDPISGHTALYWYRQSLGQGPEFLIYFQGTGAADDSGLPNDRFFAVRPEGSVSTLKIQRTERGDSAVYLCASSLTRASTQYFGPGTRLTVL.

J is TRBJ1-6 and V is TRBV9, with a possible D match to TRBD1 (6 bases). The germline CDR1 and CDR2 sequences are SGDLS and YYNGEE. V shed 3 bases and J shed 10 bases, with 14 bases lying between them. The CDR3 is made up of 14 amino acids. The CDR3 region is CASSAQQGYSPLHF. The CDR3 DNA is TGTGCCAGCAGCGCTCAACAGGGATACTCACCCCTCCACTTT.

The rearrangement uses TRBV7-8 and TRBJ2-1; 8 bases match TRBD1. Germline trimming cut 5 bases from V and 8 bases from J; bases unmatched to any gene: 8. CDR3 length: 14 residues. Germline CDR1 reads SGHVS; CDR2 reads FQNEAQ. For the CDR3, the DNA is TGTGCCAGCAGCCTAGGGACAGGAGGCGATGAGCAGTTCTTC. This sequence encodes CASSLGTGGDEQFF.

This clone showed up just once. The chain carries TRBV12-3 or TRBV12-4 and TRBJ1-1; no clear D. The CDR3 spans 13 residues. V lost 2 bases, J lost 0 bases, and 4 bases lay in between. The CDR3 DNA reads TGTGCCAGCAGTTTAATCATGAACACTGAAGCTTTCTTT. Translation gives CASSLIMNTEAFF.

The chain uses TRBV5-6 and TRBJ2-5, with a weak D call TRBD2 (6 bases). The germline V and J ends were trimmed by 4 bases and 3 bases, with 13 bases remaining between them. The CDR3 runs 14 residues. Germline CDR1 SGHDT, CDR2 YYEEEE. CDR3 bases: TGTGCCAGCAGCCGGAGGGCAGGGAAAGAGACCCAGTACTTC. As protein: CASSRRAGKETQYF.

The V call is TRBV6-1, the J call TRBJ1-1; D call uncertain. The CDR3 spans 13 residues. Looked up from germline, CDR1 is MNHNS and CDR2 is SASEGT. V shed 2 bases and J shed 5 bases, with 9 bases lying between them. The CDR3 protein is CASSELGRTEAFF. As DNA, the CDR3 is TGTGCCAGCAGTGAACTTGGCAGAACTGAAGCTTTCTTT.

This clone occurred once. V is TRBV24-1 and J is TRBJ2-3; D is undetermined. The CDR3 consists of 15 residues. CDR1 is KGHDR, CDR2 SFDVKD, per germline. V dropped 4 bases and J dropped 0 bases, with 10 bases sitting between them. CDR3 sequence reads: CATSDARLSTDTQYF. The CDR3 DNA is TGTGCCACCAGTGACGCTCGACTTAGCACAGATACGCAGTATTTT.

This clone was seen more than once but under ten times. This rearrangement joins TRBV28 to TRBJ1-5, with D uncertain. The V gene lost 4 bases and the J gene lost 6 bases, with 19 bases spanning the gap. The V gene's germline CDR1 is MDHEN and CDR2 SYDVKM. The CDR3 is made up of 16 amino acids. CDR3 region: CASSSPPGSEGQPQHF. The CDR3 DNA sequence: TGTGCCAGCAGTTCCCCCCCAGGAAGTGAGGGTCAGCCCCAGCATTTT.

This clone has a handful of counts. V gene TRBV10-3 combines with J gene TRBJ1-5, with a tentative D call TRBD1 (5 bases). The CDR3 runs to 18 residues. CDR1 ENHRY and CDR2 SYGVKD come from the germline V gene. With 0 bases removed from V and 0 bases from J, the gap between germline ends came to 15 bases. CDR3 bases: TGTGCCATCAGTGAGTCGACTGACAGCATCTATAGCAATCAGCCCCAGCATTTT. Translation: CAISESTDSIYSNQPQHF.

The chain is built from TRBV19 and TRBJ1-4, with 12 bases lining up with TRBD1. Per germline, CDR1 LNHDA and CDR2 SQIVND (reference sequence). Trimming at V came to 7 bases and at J to 0 bases, leaving 12 bases not matched to a gene. This CDR3 region has 19 residues. The CDR3 spells CASNRGQGAVGSTNEKLFF. The CDR3 DNA reads as TGTGCCAGTAATAGGGGACAGGGGGCTGTCGGATCAACTAATGAAAAACTGTTTTTT.

The chain has TRBV5-4 and TRBJ2-5; 7 nucleotides agree with TRBD2. Germline CDR1 and CDR2: SGHNT and YYREEE (reference sequence). This CDR3 has 17 amino acids. V shed 0 bases and J 7 bases; nucleotides not matched to a gene: 15. CDR3 protein: CASSLEGRAGVLATQYF. The CDR3 DNA reads as TGTGCCAGCAGCTTGGAAGGGCGGGCGGGGGTTTTGGCGACCCAGTACTTC.

The chain joins TRBV19 to TRBJ1-3; D gene unclear. CDR1 and CDR2 from the germline V gene are LNHDA and SQIVND (reference sequence). Trimming removed 3 bases at V and 0 bases at J, with 9 bases between. The CDR3 covers 15 residues. The CDR3 loop is CASSIEANSGNTIYF. CDR3 in DNA: TGTGCCAGTAGTATTGAGGCTAACTCTGGAAACACCATATATTTT. The full variable domain, its missing parts supplied by reference TRBV19 and TRBJ1-3, is DGGITQSPKYLFRKEGQNVTLSCEQNLNHDAMYWYRQDPGQGLRLIYYSQIVNDFQKGDIAEGYSVSREKKESFPLTVTSAQKNPTAFYLCASSIEANSGNTIYFGEGSWLTVV.

V and J are TRBV9 and TRBJ2-1; D is perhaps TRBD2 (6 bases). V dropped 3 bases and J dropped 4 bases, with 14 bases sitting between them. This CDR3 is built from 15 residues. CDR1 is SGDLS and CDR2 is YYNGEE in the germline V gene. CDR3 in amino acids: CASSAASVLYNEQFF. CDR3 in DNA: TGTGCCAGCAGCGCCGCTAGCGTACTATACAATGAGCAGTTCTTC.

The chain links TRBV3-1 (or the pseudogene TRBV3-2) to TRBJ2-7, with 7 bases lining up with TRBD2. The V and J ends lost 5 bases and 5 bases, in that order; junction bases with no gene match: 6. The CDR3 is 13 amino acids. Germline CDR1 and CDR2: LGHDT and YNNKEL (reference sequence). CDR3: CASSKSGAHEQYF. The CDR3 DNA sequence: TGTGCCAGCAGCAAAAGCGGGGCCCACGAGCAGTACTTC.

CDR3 sequence reads: CASSLGQVGYGYTF. The CDR3 region has the DNA TGTGCCAGCAGCTTGGGGCAGGTCGGCTATGGCTACACCTTC. The chain employs TRBV7-2 and TRBJ1-2; the D gene is possibly TRBD1 (5 bases). Trimming removed 3 bases from V and 4 bases from J, with 12 bases in between. The CDR3 runs to 14 residues. Looked up from germline, CDR1 is SGHTA and CDR2 is FQGNSA.